Listed here are 2 T cell receptor beta chains from one sample, sequenced in a study of blood T cell repertoires in COVID-19. The repertoire was sequenced with immunoSEQ multiplex PCR; TCRdb's copy has only in-frame clones and lacks some. The sample shows 60,000 or so clones, approximately 82% of them seen only once. What was sequenced was peripheral blood. All receptors come from a man aged 55-75 years with acute or convalescent COVID-19.

V usage is TRBV5-4 and J usage is TRBJ1-2; the match to TRBD1 covers 9 bases. Germline lookup yields CDR1 SGHNT and CDR2 YYREEE (reference sequence). This CDR3 is built from 18 residues. The V segment lost 2 bases and the J segment 6 bases; nucleotides outside the gene matches: 17. CDR3 residues: CASSLGLGQGLREHGYTF. DNA of the CDR3: TGTGCCAGCAGCTTAGGATTGGGACAGGGTCTACGGGAGCATGGCTACACCTTC.

The chain couples TRBV7-9 to TRBJ2-2; 8 positions match TRBD1. The V gene's germline CDR1 is SEHNR and CDR2 FQNEAQ (reference sequence). With V trimmed by 5 bases and J by 5 bases, 7 bases remained unmatched. The CDR3 has 15 amino acids. Here the CDR3 DNA reads TGTGCCAGCAGCCGGACAGGGACAAGGACCGGGGAGCTGTTTTTT. This gives the protein CASSRTGTRTGELFF.